This T cell receptor beta chain was captured in a study of T cell repertoires in cytomegalovirus infection. TCRdb re-derived calls from the reads in MiXCR, one entry per CDR3 protein. The sample consists of more than 300,000 distinct CDR3 sequences, about 34% of them appearing once. Germline V gene lookup returns CDR1 SGHTA and CDR2 FQGNSA. The CDR3 has 17 residues. V lost 2 bases and J lost 4, with 19 bases in between. In its sample, this clonotype was seen a few times. Its antigen remains unknown. The sequencing here drew on cultured PBMCs, taken from culture after CMV antigen stimulation. The TCR sequence derives from a human donor in good health (CMV status not recorded). Some clones in this sample may be carry-over from other donors' samples. The rearrangement uses TRBV7-2 and TRBJ2-3; a possible D gene is TRBD2 (6 bases). The CDR3 bases are TGTGCCAGCAGCTTAATACGGGAGTGGTTGGTGGCAGATACGCAGTATTTT. Its protein product is CASSLIREWLVADTQYF.